This TCR beta chain was recovered during a study of OX40 agonist ivuxolimab in advanced cancers. Study in general: Patients were infused with ivuxolimab every 2 weeks at 0.01 to 10 mg/kg. Enrollees could have had prior anti-PD-1, anti-PD-L1 or anti-CTLA-4 therapy, which about 40% had received.

Autoimmune disease history or systemic immunosuppression led to patient exclusion. Sequencing used immunoSEQ multiplex PCR; TCRdb keeps in-frame clones, though not all of them. The sample carries over 85,000 clones, roughly four fifths recorded once. Points on this clone: As yet, its antigen is unknown.

Study-wide points: Partial responders at 0.1-3.0 mg/kg showed near-lowest clonal expansion.

The receptor's source is an adult with an advanced solid tumor such as melanoma, head and neck, liver or kidney cancer. Specimen: CD4+ or CD8+ T cells sorted from blood, collected in a trial of the OX40 agonist ivuxolimab.

The CDR3 reads CASRANGGEQFF. For the CDR3, the DNA is TGTGCCAGCAGGGCCAACGGTGGGGAGCAGTTCTTC. The chain links TRBV6-1 to TRBJ2-1; D is ambiguous. Deletions cut 6 bases from V and 10 bases from J, with 13 bases between. Germline values: CDR1 MNHNS, CDR2 SASEGT. The length of the CDR3 is 12 residues.